The present T cell receptor beta chain was sequenced within a study of blood T cell repertoires in COVID-19. The overall study: The United States, Italy and Spain were the sources of the acute and convalescent COVID-19 samples. The analysed material was cDNA or gDNA that came from T cells, B-cell-depleted T cells, or PBMCs.

The CDR3 loop spans 15 amino acids. With 3 bases clipped from V and 2 bases from J, the junction kept 6 bases outside the gene matches. Germline V gene data show CDR1 as DFQATT and CDR2 as SNEGSKA (reference sequence). Profiling relied on immunoSEQ multiplex PCR, and the TCRdb table lists in-frame clones only, not all of them. The repertoire holds about 230,000 clones, with over 70% as singletons. V gene TRBV20-1 combines with J gene TRBJ2-3, with 9 bases that match TRBD2. Material for sequencing was peripheral blood. This receptor was taken from a woman aged 80 or older with acute or convalescent COVID-19. CDR3 nucleotides: TGCAGTGCTAGTTTGCTAGCGGGAAACACAGATACGCAGTATTTT. Protein sequence: CSASLLAGNTDTQYF.